This T cell receptor beta chain came from a study of T-cell memory formation after mild COVID-19. This clonotype was found a few times. Antigen unknown. The study's findings and limits: Contracting clones from day 15 to 85 had balanced CD4/CD8; later expanders favoured CD4+.

TCRdb ran MiXCR on the 5' RACE reads and lists one entry per CDR3 protein. The table lists roughly 200,000 distinct CDR3 sequences, 7.5% to 10% of them singletons. V gave up 6 bases and J gave up 8 bases; unmatched junction bases: 5. The CDR3 is 13 residues long. Looked up from germline, CDR1 is SGHTA and CDR2 is FQGNSA. This chain connects TRBV7-2 to TRBJ1-2; 11 bases are a match to TRBD1. This clonotype originated in a man aged 18 to 29 who had mild COVID-19 (a few samples of this study predate the infection). Cell type and time point are not known. The sample was PBMCs or a T cell subset sorted from them (not recorded which). DNA of the CDR3: TGTGCCAGCAGACCAGGGACAGGGGGAGGCTACACCTTC. The encoded protein is CASRPGTGGGYTF.